The clone carrying this T cell receptor beta chain has a handful of counts. The antigen is unknown. MiXCR was run by TCRdb on the reads, yielding one entry per CDR3 protein. The sample gives about 180,000 distinct CDR3 sequences, about 15% of which show up once; 20% to 25% is in the top ten. This specimen comes from a study of T cell repertoires in cytomegalovirus infection. Study-level background: Public TCR beta signatures marked donors with CMV infection and the matching HLA.

Findings of the study overall: HLA-C-restricted, CMV-specific TCR beta clonotypes were dominant ex vivo. Carriers of CMV plus the relevant HLA were identified by cumulative public TCR beta family frequency.

CDR1 and CDR2 (germline): MNHEY, SVGAGI. J was trimmed by 6 bases and V by 2 bases; bases with no gene match: 14. The CDR3 spans 18 residues. Sequencing input: CD8+ T cells from PBMCs. The clonotype originates from a human donor in good health (CMV status not recorded). Some clones in this sample may be carry-over from other donors' samples. The chain employs TRBV6-5 and TRBJ2-2; the match to TRBD1 covers 8 bases. The CDR3 DNA sequence: TGTGCCAGCAGTTACCTACCGAGGACAGGGATGCGGGCCGGGGAGCTGTTTTTT. Amino acid sequence: CASSYLPRTGMRAGELFF.